These 5 T cell receptor beta chains were all obtained from the same sample, sequenced in a study of cytomegalovirus exposure and HLA in healthy donors. Use of 60 Vbeta and 13 Jbeta primers characterized the PCR. The protocol was immunoSEQ multiplex PCR, while the TCRdb copy is restricted to in-frame clones and leaves out a portion. Recorded for this sample: about 140,000 clones. The sequenced sample was PBMCs. These receptors were taken from a young woman in good health and CMV-seronegative.

The chain recombines TRBV2 with TRBJ2-3, with 8 positions matching TRBD2. This CDR3 is built from 17 residues. Germline V gene sequence: CDR1 SNHLY, CDR2 FYNNEI. V shed 0 bases and J 4 bases; nucleotides not matched to a gene: 9. The CDR3 loop is CASSEAISGSGADTQYF. The DNA of the CDR3 is TGTGCCAGCAGTGAAGCAATAAGCGGGAGTGGTGCAGATACGCAGTATTTT.

This chain uses TRBV5-4 with TRBJ2-1, with 15 positions matching TRBD2. V lost 4 bases, J lost 8 bases, and 10 bases stayed unmatched. The CDR3 has 17 amino acids. Germline CDR1 SGHNT, CDR2 YYREEE (reference sequence). CDR3 sequence: CASSRGLAGGPSDEQFF. CDR3 sequence (DNA): TGTGCCAGCAGCCGGGGACTAGCGGGAGGCCCCTCCGATGAGCAGTTCTTC.

The rearrangement links TRBV18 to TRBJ1-2, with 8 bases lining up with TRBD1. CDR1 and CDR2 from the germline V gene are KGHSH and LQKENI. V shed 4 bases, J shed 4 bases, and the junction held 2 bases outside the gene matches. The CDR3 is 13 residues long. CDR3 sequence: CASSQDRVYGYTF. CDR3 DNA: TGTGCCAGCTCACAGGACAGGGTCTATGGCTACACCTTC.

The chain has TRBV29-1 and TRBJ2-5; 7 nucleotides align to TRBD1. Germline assignment: CDR1 SQVTM and CDR2 ANQGSEA. Losses at the gene ends were 6 bases for V and 5 bases for J; bases not matched to a gene: 6. The CDR3 runs 12 residues. As DNA, the CDR3 is TGCAGCGTCGAGACAGGGAAGGAGACCCAGTACTTC. It specifies CSVETGKETQYF.

The V gene is TRBV11-3, the J gene TRBJ1-1; D may be TRBD1 (5 bases). The CDR3 spans 12 residues. Trimming removed 3 bases at V and 8 bases at J, with 10 bases between. Germline loops: CDR1 SGHNT, CDR2 YENEEA. The CDR3 DNA sequence: TGTGCCAGCAGCTTTAAGGGGCTCGAAGCTTTCTTT. Protein sequence: CASSFKGLEAFF.